A selection of T cell receptor beta chains follows, all from one sample in a study of cytomegalovirus exposure and HLA in healthy donors. Libraries were prepared by immunoSEQ multiplex PCR; TCRdb keeps only in-frame clonotypes and omits some of them. The table has more than 95,000 clones, around 85% seen once. Sequenced sample: PBMCs. Receptors were obtained from a man between 18 and 29 years old in good health and CMV-seropositive. CDR3s include the opening cysteine and the closing phenylalanine or tryptophan. Fields, in order: J gene, V gene, CDR3 protein.

TRBJ1-1,TRBV5-1,CASSLAGTGHTEAFF
TRBJ2-3,TRBV18,CASSPPVLTDTQYF
TRBJ2-2,TRBV19,CASSTGRDTGELFF
TRBJ2-7,TRBV27,CASRRQGDTYEQYF
TRBJ1-4,TRBV7-8,CASSPWSGRGNEKLFF
TRBJ2-5,TRBV6-1,CASSPDRQETQYF
TRBJ1-1,TRBV5-1,CASSFSEGMNTEAFF
TRBJ2-1,TRBV11-2,CASRQFLGAGARGNEQFF
TRBJ2-3,TRBV2,CASSPSTDTQYF
TRBJ1-1,TRBV5-1,CASSLGGEDTEAFF
TRBJ2-1,TRBV19,CASSIGVAGEQFF
TRBJ2-7,TRBV11-2,CASSSSGPYEQYF
TRBJ1-1,TRBV10-3,CAISEEVRTEAFF
TRBJ2-1,TRBV30,CAWMTSRYYNEQFF
TRBJ2-7,TRBV12-5,CASGQGGIGEQYF
TRBJ2-4,TRBV5-1,CASSPGTALAKNIQYF
TRBJ2-2,TRBV5-1,CASSSDREGAGELFF
TRBJ2-3,TRBV2,CASSLAGAGRDTQYF
TRBJ2-6,TRBV11-3,CASSPTGTGGSGANVLTF
TRBJ2-7,TRBV4-1,CASSQVAGGQRYF
TRBJ1-1,TRBV7-8,CASSLGGNEAFF
TRBJ1-4,TRBV11-2,CASSLNSNEKLFF
TRBJ2-7,TRBV21-1,CASSRDRIYEQYF
TRBJ2-7,TRBV7-9,CSSSLAGEGGSEQYF
TRBJ1-5,TRBV7-8,CASSVQGAEQPQHF
TRBJ1-5,TRBV30,CAWSPWGDRGRGVQPQHF
TRBJ1-1,TRBV4-3,CASSQGTGGDGAFF